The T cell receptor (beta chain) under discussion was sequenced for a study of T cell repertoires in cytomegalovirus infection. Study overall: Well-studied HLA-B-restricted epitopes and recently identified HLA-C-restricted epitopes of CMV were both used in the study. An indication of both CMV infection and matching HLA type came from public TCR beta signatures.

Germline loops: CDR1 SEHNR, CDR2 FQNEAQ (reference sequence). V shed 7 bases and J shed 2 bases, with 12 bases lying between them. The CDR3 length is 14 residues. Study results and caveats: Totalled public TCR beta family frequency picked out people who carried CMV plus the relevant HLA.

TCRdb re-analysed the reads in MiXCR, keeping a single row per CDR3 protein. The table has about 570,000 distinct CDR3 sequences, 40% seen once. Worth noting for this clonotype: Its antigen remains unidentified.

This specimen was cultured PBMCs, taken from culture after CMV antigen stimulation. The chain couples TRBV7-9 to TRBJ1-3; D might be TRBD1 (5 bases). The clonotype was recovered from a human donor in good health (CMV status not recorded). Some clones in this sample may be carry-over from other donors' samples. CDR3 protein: CASKLKGAGNTIYF. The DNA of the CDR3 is TGTGCCAGCAAACTGAAAGGGGCTGGAAACACCATATATTTT.